The rows below give T cell receptor beta chains drawn from one sample of a study of T cell responses to AZD1222 COVID-19 vaccine. Clones were read by immunoSEQ multiplex PCR, and TCRdb kept only the in-frame ones, dropping some. This table holds under 140,000 clones, approximately 85% found once. The starting material was peripheral blood, obtained on day 0 of AZD1222 vaccination. The receptors originated from an adult in good health. CDR3s include the opening cysteine and the closing phenylalanine or tryptophan. A D gene is named only where the DNA matches it firmly. Clone size, where shown, is once, few, many, or a class for clones that have expanded.

V gene	D gene	J gene	clone size	CDR3 DNA	CDR3 protein
TRBV4-3	.	TRBJ1-4	.	TGCGCCAGCAGCCAAGATGGGGGGGCAACTAATGAAAAACTGTTTTTT	CASSQDGGATNEKLFF
TRBV2	.	TRBJ1-4	.	TGTGCCAGCAGTGGCGGGGGGGCTCTGAATGAAAAACTGTTTTTT	CASSGGGALNEKLFF
TRBV6-6	.	TRBJ1-3	.	TGTGCCAGCAGTTACGGTTCTGCTGGAAACACCATATATTTT	CASSYGSAGNTIYF
TRBV4-3	TRBD1	TRBJ1-6	.	TGCGCCAGCAGCCAAGGGGACAGTTGGAATTCACCCCTCCACTTT	CASSQGDSWNSPLHF
TRBV19	.	TRBJ2-7	.	TGTGCCAGTAGTACTACAGGATTCTACGAGCAGTACTTC	CASSTTGFYEQYF
TRBV10-1	.	TRBJ2-2	.	TGCGCCAGCAGTGAGTCCTCCAACACCGGGGAGCTGTTTTTT	CASSESSNTGELFF
TRBV7-9	.	TRBJ1-1	.	TGTGCCAGCAGCTTGGATTCGGGGGCCACTGAAGCTTTCTTT	CASSLDSGATEAFF
TRBV2	.	TRBJ1-1	.	TGTGCCAGCAGGCCGGGTGTGGGGAACACTGAAGCTTTCTTT	CASRPGVGNTEAFF
TRBV7-2	TRBD2	TRBJ2-7	.	TGTGCCAGCCGAGCGAACAGCGGGGGTTCCTACGAGCAGTACTTC	CASRANSGGSYEQYF
TRBV9	TRBD1	TRBJ1-4	.	TGTGCCATCCGGACAGGCAAGAATGAAAAACTGTTTTTT	CAIRTGKNEKLFF
TRBV12-3/TRBV12-4	.	TRBJ1-2	.	TGTGCCAGCAGTTTACGGGTTTATGGCTACACCTTC	CASSLRVYGYTF
TRBV4-3	TRBD1	TRBJ2-5	.	TGCGCCAGCAGCCAAGAGGACAGGGAAGAGACCCAGTACTTC	CASSQEDREETQYF
TRBV7-6	TRBD2	TRBJ2-1	few	TGTGCCAGCAGCCCGGGACTAGGGATGTACAATGAGCAGTTCTTC	CASSPGLGMYNEQFF
TRBV12-5	.	TRBJ2-1	.	TGTGCTAGTGGTTTGGGGACAGCCAACAATGAGCAGTTCTTC	CASGLGTANNEQFF
TRBV4-1	TRBD1	TRBJ1-1	few	TGCGCCAGCAGCCAGAGACAGGGGAACACTGAAGCTTTCTTT	CASSQRQGNTEAFF
TRBV24-1	TRBD1	TRBJ1-2	.	TGTGCCACCAGTGATTTCGACAGGGGATATTATGGCTACACCTTC	CATSDFDRGYYGYTF
TRBV28	.	TRBJ1-6	.	TGTGCCAGCTTCGGGAGGAGCTCCTATAATTCACCCCTCCACTTT	CASFGRSSYNSPLHF
TRBV6-5	.	TRBJ1-2	.	TGTGCCAGCAGTTACGGCGGCAGCCGGGCCTATGGCTACACCTTC	CASSYGGSRAYGYTF
TRBV5-1	.	TRBJ2-5	.	TGCGCCAGCAGAGAAGCGGACCCCCAAGAGACCCAGTACTTC	CASREADPQETQYF
TRBV13	TRBD1	TRBJ2-4	.	TGTGCCAGCAGCTTAGATCAGGGGGCCGCCAAAAACATTCAGTACTTC	CASSLDQGAAKNIQYF
TRBV27	.	TRBJ1-1	.	TGTGCCAGCAGTTTCCAGGGGCGATCTGGCACTGAAGCTTTCTTT	CASSFQGRSGTEAFF
TRBV4-1	TRBD2	TRBJ2-1	.	TGCGCCAGCAGCACTTCGACAGGGGCGTACTCTAAGCGGGGGGGCAATGAGCAGTTCTTC	CASSTSTGAYSKRGGNEQFF
TRBV6-5	.	TRBJ2-7	many	TGTGCCAGCCGAACCTCGGGGGGCCCTGTCGGCGAGCAGTACTTC	CASRTSGGPVGEQYF
TRBV3-1/TRBV3-2	TRBD1	TRBJ1-4	few	TGTGCCAGCAGTTTCGACAGGGGGCGGAATGAAAAACTGTTTTTT	CASSFDRGRNEKLFF
TRBV7-2	TRBD2	TRBJ2-3	.	TGTGCCAGCAGCCCGACCGGGACTAGTCACACAGATACGCAGTATTTT	CASSPTGTSHTDTQYF
TRBV27	.	TRBJ2-2	.	TGTGCCAGCAGTCGCATTACCGGGGAGCTGTTTTTT	CASSRITGELFF
TRBV24-1	.	TRBJ2-3	.	TGTGCCACCCCTGGGACCGCTACAGATACGCAGTATTTT	CATPGTATDTQYF
TRBV6-6	TRBD1	TRBJ1-2	.	TGTGCCAGCACTCTAATTGACAGGGACTATGGCTACACCTTC	CASTLIDRDYGYTF
TRBV11-2	.	TRBJ1-1	few	TGTGCCAGCAGCCGGGACACCCTGGTCGGAAGCACTGAAGCTTTCTTT	CASSRDTLVGSTEAFF
TRBV7-2	.	TRBJ2-2	.	TGTGCCAGCAGCTTCTGGGGGCGAGGCGACACCGGGGAGCTGTTTTTT	CASSFWGRGDTGELFF
TRBV7-9	.	TRBJ1-6	.	TGTGCCAGCAGCTTAGAGGGAAATTCACCCCTCCACTTT	CASSLEGNSPLHF
TRBV6-2/TRBV6-3	.	TRBJ2-3	.	TGTGCCAGCAGTTACGGCAGGGCGGGACTGGAGGGCCCAGATACGCAGTATTTT	CASSYGRAGLEGPDTQYF
TRBV5-4	.	TRBJ1-4	.	TGTGCCAGCAGCTCCTCCCCGCTGACGAGTGAAAAACTGTTTTTT	CASSSSPLTSEKLFF
TRBV3-1/TRBV3-2	.	TRBJ2-3	once	TGTGCCAGCAGCCAAGCATTGGGGGGGGGACAGGCGGGAGATACGCAGTATTTT	CASSQALGGGQAGDTQYF
TRBV5-6	TRBD1	TRBJ1-2	.	TGTGCCAGCAGCTTCTACAGGGGACCTAACTATGGCTACACCTTC	CASSFYRGPNYGYTF
TRBV6-5	TRBD1	TRBJ2-2	.	TGTGCCAGCAGTTACACCGGACAGGCGGGCACCGGGGAGCTGTTTTTT	CASSYTGQAGTGELFF
TRBV3-1/TRBV3-2	TRBD1	TRBJ1-2	.	TGTGCCAGCAGCTTATGGGACAGAGCTAACTATGGCTACACCTTC	CASSLWDRANYGYTF
TRBV9	.	TRBJ2-5	few	TGTGCCAGCGGAGCGGGTGGCAGGGGGATGGAGACCCAGTACTTC	CASGAGGRGMETQYF
TRBV5-1	.	TRBJ1-3	.	TGCGCCAGCAGCGCCGGGGACTCTGGAAACACCATATATTTT	CASSAGDSGNTIYF
TRBV2	TRBD1	TRBJ1-2	.	TGTGCCAGCAGCCAGGACAGGGTGGAAGGCTACACCTTC	CASSQDRVEGYTF
TRBV6-2/TRBV6-3	.	TRBJ1-5	.	TGTGCCAGCAGTCCCGGGACCGCTAGCAATCAGCCCCAGCATTTT	CASSPGTASNQPQHF
TRBV10-1	.	TRBJ2-7	.	TGCGCCAGCAGTGAGGGACTATGCTCCTACGAGCAGTACTTC	CASSEGLCSYEQYF
TRBV6-5	TRBD1	TRBJ2-7	few	TGTGCCAGCAGGCCGGACAGGGGGAGCGAGCAGTACTTC	CASRPDRGSEQYF
TRBV5-5	TRBD1	TRBJ2-2	.	TGTGCCAGCAGGGGACAGGGAGTTAACACCGGGGAGCTGTTTTTT	CASRGQGVNTGELFF
TRBV18	TRBD2	TRBJ2-3	.	TGTGCCAGCTCCCCGGGGGGGGGCACAGATACGCAGTATTTT	CASSPGGGTDTQYF
TRBV5-5	TRBD1	TRBJ2-4	once	TGTGCCAGCAGCTTCAGGGACAGTACATCTTCTACCAAAAACATTCAGTACTTC	CASSFRDSTSSTKNIQYF
TRBV19	.	TRBJ2-1	.	TGTGCCAGTAGTATCCTAGCGAACTCCTACAATGAGCAGTTCTTC	CASSILANSYNEQFF
TRBV6-5	.	TRBJ1-1	.	TGTGCCAGCAGGGGGACCACTGAAGCTTTCTTT	CASRGTTEAFF
TRBV19	.	TRBJ2-2	.	TGTGCCAGTAGTATCTCCCCTCCCGGGGAGCTGTTTTTT	CASSISPPGELFF